The clone carrying this T cell receptor (beta chain) was found once. This sample was included in a study of blood T cell repertoires in COVID-19. At the level of the study: Both acute and convalescent COVID-19 samples were obtained from the United States, Italy and Spain. PBMCs, B-cell-depleted T cells, or T cells provided the cDNA or gDNA that made up the material.

Produced via immunoSEQ multiplex PCR; TCRdb's table is partial and in-frame only. The sample contains under 250,000 clones, approximately 82% of which appear only once. Germline CDR1 is SNHLY and CDR2 is FYNNEI. V trimming: 9 bases; J trimming: 7 bases; junction bases outside the gene matches: 11. The CDR3 is 14 residues long. This sequence joins TRBV2 and TRBJ1-4, with TRBD1 matching 7 bases. This clonotype originated in a woman aged 70-85 years with active or convalescent COVID-19. What was sequenced was peripheral blood. Here the CDR3 DNA reads TGTGCCAGTCAGGGACAGCGACCGTCTGAAAAACTGTTTTTT. This codes for CASQGQRPSEKLFF.